Shown below are 30 T cell receptor beta chains from a single sample sequenced in a study of shared clonotypes between healthy human individuals. Measured with immunoSEQ multiplex PCR; TCRdb has only the in-frame clones, and not every one. This table has about 2.1 million clones, 93% appearing once. The naive CD8 subset, CD45RO-negative cells positively selected for CCR7, excluded terminally differentiated effector memory CD45RA+ cells. Sequencing was carried out using naive CD8+ T cells from PBMCs. The receptors originated from a man between 18 and 29 years old in good health. Some clones in this sample may be carry-over from other donors' samples.

The chain recombines TRBV27 with TRBJ2-3; no clear D gene. Germline CDR1 and CDR2: MNHEY and SMNVEV (reference sequence). V gave up 2 bases and J gave up 0 bases, with 9 bases separating them. The CDR3 totals 15 residues. CDR3 bases: TGTGCCAGCAGTTTAATTGTGGCTAGCACAGATACGCAGTATTTT. It specifies CASSLIVASTDTQYF.

The chain links TRBV27 to TRBJ1-2, with 7 bases that match TRBD1. The CDR3 consists of 13 residues. CDR1 MNHEY and CDR2 SMNVEV come from the germline V gene (reference sequence). With 5 bases clipped from V and 8 bases from J, the junction kept 8 bases outside the gene matches. CDR3 coding DNA: TGTGCCAGCAGTCCAGGGGGGGGCGGAGGCTACACCTTC. This encodes CASSPGGGGGYTF.

This rearrangement joins TRBV4-2 to TRBJ2-2; D ambiguous. The CDR3 length is 15 residues. V dropped 3 bases and J dropped 5 bases, with 13 bases sitting between them. Germline assignment: CDR1 LGHNA and CDR2 YNFKEQ. The CDR3 protein is CASSHPGRGTGELFF. The CDR3 nucleotides read TGTGCCAGCAGCCATCCCGGAAGAGGAACCGGGGAGCTGTTTTTT.

The chain links TRBV27 to TRBJ2-2; D may be TRBD1 (6 bases). The length of the CDR3 is 13 residues. Per the germline V gene, CDR1 is MNHEY and CDR2 is SMNVEV (reference sequence). V lost 7 bases and J lost 4, with 10 bases in between. The chain's CDR3 is CASTTGFTGELFF. Here the CDR3 DNA reads TGTGCCAGCACAACAGGGTTCACCGGGGAGCTGTTTTTT.

The chain has TRBV28 and TRBJ1-3; a weak D match, TRBD1 (5 bases). Trimming removed 3 bases from V and 0 bases from J, with 12 bases in between. Germline-derived CDR1 and CDR2 are MDHEN and SYDVKM. CDR3 length: 16 amino acids. The DNA of the CDR3 is TGTGCCAGCAGTTTCCCCCAGGGCCACTCTGGAAACACCATATATTTT. As protein: CASSFPQGHSGNTIYF.

This clone was counted a single time. The chain employs TRBV28 and TRBJ2-1; D is perhaps TRBD1 (5 bases). This CDR3 has 16 amino acids. The germline V gene has CDR1 MDHEN and CDR2 SYDVKM. Between the trimmed V and J ends, which lost 7 bases and 0 bases, there was a span of 16 bases. For the CDR3, the DNA is TGTGCCAGCACCTCTTGGCTAAGGGGCTCCTACAATGAGCAGTTCTTC. Protein: CASTSWLRGSYNEQFF. The full variable domain, rest sourced from reference TRBV28 and TRBJ2-1, is DVKVTQSSRYLVKRTGEKVFLECVQDMDHENMFWYRQDPGLGLRLIYFSYDVKMKEKGDIPEGYSVSREKKERFSLILESASTNQTSMYLCASTSWLRGSYNEQFFGPGTRLTVL.

The chain is built from TRBV28 and TRBJ2-1; D might be TRBD2 (6 bases). V gave up 3 bases and J gave up 6 bases, with 18 bases separating them. CDR1 and CDR2 (germline): MDHEN, SYDVKM. CDR3 length: 16 residues. The CDR3 nucleotides are TGTGCCAGCAGTTTCTATCATCTCCCGGGAGCCAATGAGCAGTTCTTC. Its protein product is CASSFYHLPGANEQFF.

The chain joins TRBV28 to TRBJ2-7, with D maybe TRBD1 (5 bases). Deletions cut 8 bases from V and 2 bases from J, with 16 bases between. The germline V gene has CDR1 MDHEN and CDR2 SYDVKM. The CDR3 spans 14 residues. In DNA form, the CDR3 reads TGTGCCAGCCGGCAGGAAGGGGCCCCCTACGAGCAGTACTTC. It specifies CASRQEGAPYEQYF.

The V and J genes are TRBV5-1 and TRBJ2-5; D is unresolved. V dropped 2 bases and J dropped 4 bases, with 12 bases sitting between them. This CDR3 is built from 14 residues. CDR1 is SGHRS and CDR2 is YFSETQ in the germline V gene. Here the CDR3 reads CASSFSLGGETQYF. CDR3 in DNA: TGCGCCAGCAGCTTTTCCCTTGGCGGAGAGACCCAGTACTTC. Looking up the rest from reference TRBV5-1 and TRBJ2-5 gives the full variable domain: KAGVTQTPRYLIKTRGQQVTLSCSPISGHRSVSWYQQTPGQGLQFLFEYFSETQRNKGNFPGRFSGRQFSNSRSEMNVSTLELGDSALYLCASSFSLGGETQYFGPGTRLLVL.

The V gene is TRBV19, the J gene TRBJ1-1; 7 bases match TRBD1. CDR3 length: 14 amino acids. J gave up 1 base and V 6 bases, and 5 bases lay outside the gene matches. Germline CDR1 and CDR2: LNHDA and SQIVND (reference sequence). CDR3 DNA: TGTGCCAGTAGCATTCGACAGGGGAACACTGAAGCTTTCTTT. Its protein is CASSIRQGNTEAFF.

The chain combines TRBV6-1 with TRBJ1-5; D is uncertain. The germline CDR1 and CDR2 sequences are MNHNS and SASEGT. V was trimmed by 7 bases and J by 2 bases, leaving 9 bases between them. The CDR3 extends over 13 amino acids. The CDR3 reads CASTSDRNQPQHF. The DNA of the CDR3 is TGTGCCAGCACCTCAGACCGCAATCAGCCCCAGCATTTT.

The genes are TRBV28 and TRBJ2-5, with D hard to call. The J call may be in error: the DNA end matches TRBJ2-7 better. The CDR3 covers 14 residues. The germline V gene encodes CDR1 MDHEN and CDR2 SYDVKM. CDR3 nucleotide sequence: TGTGCCAGCAGTTTCGGCGGCCTCACATACGAGCAGTACTTC. It specifies CASSFGGLTYEQYF.

V is TRBV5-1 and J is TRBJ2-1, with 12 bases identical to TRBD2. Germline lookup yields CDR1 SGHRS and CDR2 YFSETQ. Trimming at V came to 4 bases and at J to 7 bases, leaving 9 bases not matched to a gene. The CDR3 is 16 amino acids. The CDR3: CASSPTTSGSWNEQFF. CDR3 nucleotides: TGCGCCAGCAGCCCCACGACTAGCGGGAGTTGGAATGAGCAGTTCTTC.

The rearrangement joins TRBV28 to TRBJ2-1, with 9 bases lining up with TRBD1. V lost 4 bases, J lost 7 bases, and 8 bases stayed unmatched. CDR3 length: 15 residues. The germline CDR1 and CDR2 sequences are MDHEN and SYDVKM. CDR3: CASSSRDREPNEQFF. The CDR3 coding sequence is TGTGCCAGCAGTTCCCGGGACAGGGAACCGAATGAGCAGTTCTTC.

The chain combines TRBV5-6 with TRBJ1-1; 8 nucleotides line up with TRBD1. CDR3 length: 14 residues. Unmatched junction bases numbered 5, after V lost 5 bases and J lost 2 bases. From germline, CDR1 is SGHDT and CDR2 YYEEEE. The CDR3 DNA reads TGTGCCAGCAGGGAAACAGGGGGAAACACTGAAGCTTTCTTT. Protein: CASRETGGNTEAFF.

V is TRBV9 and J is TRBJ1-4; 7 nucleotides line up with TRBD1. CDR3 length equals 14 residues. V dropped 1 base and J dropped 7; count of bases not matched to a gene: 4. Germline V gives CDR1 SGDLS, CDR2 YYNGEE. The CDR3 reads CASSVQGEREKLFF. CDR3 nucleotides: TGTGCCAGCAGCGTACAGGGGGAACGTGAAAAACTGTTTTTT.

The chain employs TRBV30 and TRBJ2-1; 7 nucleotides match TRBD2. Per germline, CDR1 GTSNPN and CDR2 SVGIG (reference sequence). This CDR3 contains 15 residues. The J segment lost 12 bases and the V segment lost 6 bases, leaving 20 bases of the junction unmatched. CDR3 in DNA: TGTGCCTGTGGGGCTAGCGGAGTTTTGGGGGATCGGCAGTTCTTC. Residues: CACGASGVLGDRQFF.

The chain links TRBV15 to TRBJ1-1; unclear D gene. Trimming took off 3 bases at V and 4 bases at J, with 6 bases between the two ends. This CDR3 spans 12 amino acids. Looked up from germline, CDR1 is LNHNV and CDR2 is YYDKDF (reference sequence). CDR3 sequence: CATSRGSTEAFF. The DNA for the CDR3 is TGTGCCACCAGCAGGGGATCCACTGAAGCTTTCTTT.

The J gene is TRBJ2-2, the V gene TRBV6-1; TRBD1 or TRBD2 may be the D gene (5 bases each). The length of the CDR3 is 15 residues. V gave up 8 bases and J gave up 0 bases, with 13 bases separating them. CDR1 MNHNS and CDR2 SASEGT come from the germline V gene. This CDR3 reads CASVWGITNTGELFF. The CDR3 bases are TGTGCCAGCGTCTGGGGGATCACGAACACCGGGGAGCTGTTTTTT.

Notes on this clone: The sample holds other DNA sequences that translate to the same CDR3. The chain uses TRBV13 and TRBJ2-5; D is ambiguous. Germline V gene lookup returns CDR1 PRHDT and CDR2 FYEKMQ (reference sequence). The V end lost 5 bases, the J end lost 1 base, and 2 bases lay between the germline ends. The CDR3 has 11 residues. The CDR3 bases are TGTGCCAGCAGCCCCCAAGAGACCCAGTACTTC. This sequence encodes CASSPQETQYF.

This CDR3 reads CASGPEGGKETQYF. The CDR3 nucleotides read TGTGCTAGTGGCCCCGAGGGCGGTAAAGAGACCCAGTACTTC. V gene TRBV12-5 combines with J gene TRBJ2-5, with D possibly matching TRBD2 (5 bases). The ends were cut back, 6 bases at V and 3 bases at J, with 14 bases in the middle. Per the germline V gene, CDR1 is LGHNT and CDR2 is FRNRAP. The CDR3 covers 14 residues. Supplemented by reference TRBV12-5 and TRBJ2-5, the full variable domain reads DARVTQTPRHKVTEMGQEVTMRCQPILGHNTVFWYRQTMMQGLELLAYFRNRAPLDDSGMPKDRFSAEMPDATLATLKIQPSEPRDSAVYFCASGPEGGKETQYFGPGTRLLVL.

J is TRBJ2-7 and V is TRBV7-3; 9 nucleotides agree with TRBD1. The CDR3 extends over 16 amino acids. The V gene end was trimmed by 5 bases and the J gene end by 1 base; junction bases not matched to a gene: 9. Per germline, CDR1 SGHTA and CDR2 FQGTGA. The CDR3: CASSLSGTGTSYEQYF. The CDR3 nucleotides are TGTGCCAGCAGCCTAAGTGGGACAGGGACTTCCTACGAGCAGTACTTC.

This clone was seen more than once but under ten times. This same CDR3 is encoded by further DNA sequences in the sample. The chain couples TRBV11-2 to TRBJ1-5; no clear D gene. This CDR3 has 14 residues. CDR1 is SGHAT and CDR2 is FQNNGV in the germline V gene. V was cut by 1 base and J by 1 base, with 5 bases left in between. CDR3 in DNA: TGTGCCAGCAGCTTAGGCAGCAGCAATCAGCCCCAGCATTTT. Amino acids: CASSLGSSNQPQHF.

The chain is built from TRBV15 and TRBJ1-5, with 9 bases aligning to TRBD1. The CDR3 has 18 residues. Germline V gene sequence: CDR1 LNHNV, CDR2 YYDKDF (reference sequence). The V and J ends lost 2 bases and 4 bases, in that order; junction bases with no gene match: 12. CDR3 coding DNA: TGTGCCACCAGCAGAAAGGGGCCACAGGGGGCCAGGAATCAGCCCCAGCATTTT. Amino acid sequence: CATSRKGPQGARNQPQHF.

The chain uses TRBV5-8 and TRBJ2-7, with no clear D. V lost 0 bases to trimming and J lost 1 base, with 8 bases between them. Germline values: CDR1 SGHTS, CDR2 YDEGEE. This CDR3 contains 14 residues. CDR3 sequence: CASSLAQQSYEQYF. DNA of the CDR3: TGTGCCAGCAGCTTGGCACAACAGTCCTACGAGCAGTACTTC.

The rearrangement joins TRBV4-2 to TRBJ1-2; TRBD1 aligns across 10 bases. J lost 4 bases, V lost 2 bases, and 10 bases had no gene match. Looked up from germline, CDR1 is LGHNA and CDR2 is YNFKEQ. The CDR3 contains 17 residues. In DNA form, the CDR3 reads TGTGCCAGCAGCCAATTCGAGACAGGGGGCGCGGGCTATGGCTACACCTTC. As protein: CASSQFETGGAGYGYTF.

This chain connects TRBV10-3 to TRBJ2-2, with D maybe TRBD1 (6 bases). Trimming pared 4 bases from V and 3 bases from J, leaving 12 bases between. This CDR3 comprises 15 residues. Germline V gene data show CDR1 as ENHRY and CDR2 as SYGVKD. CDR3 nucleotides: TGTGCCATCAGTGGGGGACACAAAGACACCGGGGAGCTGTTTTTT. As protein: CAISGGHKDTGELFF.

The chain joins TRBV7-8 to TRBJ2-6; TRBD1 matches 10 bases. With V trimmed by 5 bases and J by 4 bases, 11 bases remained unmatched. The CDR3 totals 18 residues. Looked up from germline, CDR1 is SGHVS and CDR2 is FQNEAQ. Written as DNA, the CDR3 is TGTGCCAGCAGCCCCTGGACAGGGGGTGTCACGGGGGCCAACGTCCTGACTTTC. Translated: CASSPWTGGVTGANVLTF.

The chain combines TRBV10-3 with TRBJ1-1; D remains ambiguous. V was pared by 8 bases and J by 0 bases, with 13 bases between. The CDR3 totals 14 residues. In germline, CDR1 is ENHRY, CDR2 SYGVKD. CDR3 in DNA: TGTGCCATCGGTCGGCCGGGGATGAACACTGAAGCTTTCTTT. Translation: CAIGRPGMNTEAFF.

V is TRBV28 and J is TRBJ2-2; 14 nucleotides agree with TRBD2. Looked up from germline, CDR1 is MDHEN and CDR2 is SYDVKM. J was trimmed by 0 bases and V by 3 bases; bases with no gene match: 3. The CDR3 length is 18 residues. This CDR3 reads CASSLGLAGVSNTGELFF. The CDR3 nucleotides read TGTGCCAGCAGTTTGGGACTAGCGGGAGTCTCGAACACCGGGGAGCTGTTTTTT.